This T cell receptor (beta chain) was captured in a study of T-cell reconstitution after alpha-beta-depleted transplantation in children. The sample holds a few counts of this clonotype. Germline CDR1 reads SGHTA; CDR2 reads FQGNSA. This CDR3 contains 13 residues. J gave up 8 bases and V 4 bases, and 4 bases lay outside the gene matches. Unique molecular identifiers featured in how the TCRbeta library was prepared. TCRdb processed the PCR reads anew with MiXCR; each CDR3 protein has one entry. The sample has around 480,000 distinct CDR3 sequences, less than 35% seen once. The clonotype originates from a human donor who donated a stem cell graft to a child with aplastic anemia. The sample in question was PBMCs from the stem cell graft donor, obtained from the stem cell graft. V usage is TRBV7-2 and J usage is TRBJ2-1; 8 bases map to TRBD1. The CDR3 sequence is CASSSAGGYEQFF. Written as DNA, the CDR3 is TGTGCCAGCAGCTCCGCAGGGGGCTATGAGCAGTTCTTC. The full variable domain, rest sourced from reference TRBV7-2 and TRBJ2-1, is GAGVSQSPSNKVTEKGKDVELRCDPISGHTALYWYRQSLGQGLEFLIYFQGNSAPDKSGLPSDRFSAERTGGSVSTLTIQRTQQEDSAVYLCASSSAGGYEQFFGPGTRLTVL.